Listed below are T cell receptor beta chains from one sample, sequenced in a study of CD8+ T cells in alopecia areata. Some clones are missing from TCRdb's copy, which holds only in-frame ones; the method was immunoSEQ multiplex PCR. The table has 150,000 to 200,000 clones, 58% seen once; the top ten hold roughly 17%. Material: CD4+ T cells sorted from blood, obtained at approximately week 56, from a patient treated with tofacitinib. These TCRs come from a human donor with alopecia areata. Both conserved end residues are part of each CDR3. A D gene is named only where the DNA matches it firmly. Clone size is not always given. Where it is, it says once, few, many or a class for expanded clones.

CDR3nt	CDR3aa	d_gene	abundance	j_gene	v_gene
TGCAGCGTGGGACGGGGGCATGCCTACGAGCAGTACTTC	CSVGRGHAYEQYF	-	few	TRBJ2-7	TRBV29-1
TGTGCCTGGTCCCCTCAGGAGGGGGCAACCCAGTACTTC	CAWSPQEGATQYF	-	-	TRBJ2-7	TRBV30
TGTGCCAGCACCGAGAGGGGCTCGACTAACTATGGCTACACCTTC	CASTERGSTNYGYTF	-	-	TRBJ1-2	TRBV6-5
TGTGCCTGGAGTGTACAAACAGGGTATGGCTACACCTTC	CAWSVQTGYGYTF	-	-	TRBJ1-2	TRBV30
TGCGCCAGCAGCTTGGGGACAGGGAGGCAAGAGACCCAGTACTTC	CASSLGTGRQETQYF	TRBD1	few	TRBJ2-5	TRBV5-1
TGTGCCATCAGACGCGAAGCTAACTATGGCTACACCTTC	CAIRREANYGYTF	-	-	TRBJ1-2	TRBV10-3
TGCGCCAGCAGGTCCGGGGCCTACGAGCAGTACTTC	CASRSGAYEQYF	-	few	TRBJ2-7	TRBV5-1
TGTGCCAGCAGTGGGCTACAGGGAAGCAATCAGCCCCAGCATTTT	CASSGLQGSNQPQHF	-	few	TRBJ1-5	TRBV25-1
TGTGCCTGGAGTGAGATAGTAGGGCGGGGCACTGAAGCTTTCTTT	CAWSEIVGRGTEAFF	-	-	TRBJ1-1	TRBV30
TGCGCCAGCAGCTCCCCGGAGAGGCGCGAGCAGTACTTC	CASSSPERREQYF	-	-	TRBJ2-7	TRBV5-1
TGTGCCAGCAGTTACAGGGACAGCTCCTACAATGAGCAGTTCTTC	CASSYRDSSYNEQFF	TRBD1	few	TRBJ2-1	TRBV6-5
TGTGCCAGCTCACCATGGGGTGGCGAAAAACTGTTTTTT	CASSPWGGEKLFF	-	few	TRBJ1-4	TRBV18
TGCGCCAGCAGCTTCCCCGGGACTAGGTTAACCAATGAGCAGTTCTTC	CASSFPGTRLTNEQFF	TRBD2	-	TRBJ2-1	TRBV4-1
TGTGCCTGGAGTGTTGACCGGGGGGTCACTGAAGCTTTCTTT	CAWSVDRGVTEAFF	-	-	TRBJ1-1	TRBV30
TGTGCCTGGAGTAGTCATGGCTCTGAGCAGTTCTTC	CAWSSHGSEQFF	-	-	TRBJ2-1	TRBV30
TGTGCCAGCAGCTTAAACAGGGCTGGAAACACCATATATTTT	CASSLNRAGNTIYF	-	-	TRBJ1-3	TRBV7-6
TGTGCCAGCAGCTTAAGCCTGGGGGGCTCCCTTCAAGAGACCCAGTACTTC	CASSLSLGGSLQETQYF	-	-	TRBJ2-5	TRBV7-7